The following is a T cell receptor beta chain sequence with its context. Time point described: patch test 1, 2 weeks after DPC sensitization. Specified treatment: therapeutic diphenylcyclopropenone sensitization with weekly scalp DPC. TCRdb processed the RACE reads anew with MiXCR; each CDR3 protein has one entry. The table shows around 110,000 distinct CDR3 sequences, with 9% to 13% occurring only once. These data originate in a study of human T cells and chemical hapten exposure. Germline V lookup: CDR1 MDHEN, CDR2 SYDVKM. The CDR3 contains 15 residues. Trimming removed 7 bases from V and 5 bases from J, with 17 bases in between.

The sample here was whole blood, taken in connection with sensitization to the hapten diphenylcyclopropenone (DPC). The TCR originated in a woman aged 50 to 60 with alopecia areata. Some clones in this sample may be carry-over from other donors' samples. J is TRBJ2-2 and V is TRBV28; possibly TRBD2 for D (5 bases). CDR3 sequence: CASTAEGVQTGELFF. DNA for the CDR3: TGTGCCAGCACCGCCGAGGGAGTCCAAACCGGGGAGCTGTTTTTT.